Listed here are 10 T cell receptor beta chains from one sample, sequenced in a study of graft-versus-host responses after intestinal transplantation. TCRdb keeps only in-frame clones here, not all; method: immunoSEQ multiplex PCR. Here the sample spans 150,000 or so clones, about 93% being singletons. Their cognate antigens are unknown. This specimen was unstimulated CD4+ T cells sorted from spleen or lymph node cells, taken before intestinal transplant. Receptors originate from a human donor who received an intestinal transplant.

The genes are TRBV19 and TRBJ2-3; 9 bases fit TRBD2. V lost 3 bases and J lost 6; bases outside the gene matches: 7. The CDR3 runs 15 residues. Per the germline V gene, CDR1 is LNHDA and CDR2 is SQIVND (reference sequence). CDR3 region: CASSILAGEVDTQYF. The CDR3 DNA is TGTGCCAGTAGTATCTTAGCGGGAGAGGTCGATACGCAGTATTTT. The full variable domain, its missing parts supplied by reference TRBV19 and TRBJ2-3, is DGGITQSPKYLFRKEGQNVTLSCEQNLNHDAMYWYRQDPGQGLRLIYYSQIVNDFQKGDIAEGYSVSREKKESFPLTVTSAQKNPTAFYLCASSILAGEVDTQYFGPGTRLTVL.

The table lists this clone with a count of one. The chain recombines TRBV15 with TRBJ2-7; D might be TRBD1 (5 bases). This CDR3 is built from 17 residues. Looked up from germline, CDR1 is LNHNV and CDR2 is YYDKDF (reference sequence). Trimming pared 1 base from V and 1 base from J, leaving 17 bases between. As DNA, the CDR3 is TGTGCCACCAGCAGAGCCCTGGTGGGGCGGTCATCCTACGAGCAGTACTTC. Translated: CATSRALVGRSSYEQYF.

The chain combines TRBV10-2 with TRBJ1-1, with unresolved D. This CDR3 contains 12 residues. Trimming shortened V by 3 bases and J by 10 bases, and 12 bases separated the two germline ends. Germline CDR1 reads WSHSY; CDR2 reads SAAADI. The CDR3 loop reads CASSEGGGPAFF. The CDR3 DNA reads TGCGCCAGCAGTGAAGGAGGCGGGCCAGCTTTCTTT.

The rearrangement uses TRBV27 and TRBJ2-7, with D possibly being TRBD2 (6 bases). The germline V and J ends were trimmed by 2 bases and 5 bases, with 16 bases remaining between them. This CDR3 region has 15 residues. Germline values: CDR1 MNHEY, CDR2 SMNVEV (reference sequence). The CDR3 is CASSLTGEYLDEQYF. CDR3 nucleotides: TGTGCCAGCAGTTTAACGGGGGAGTACTTGGACGAGCAGTACTTC.

V usage is TRBV7-9 and J usage is TRBJ1-1, with D uncertain. V was trimmed by 0 bases and J by 5 bases, leaving 7 bases between them. The CDR3 spans 13 residues. Per germline, CDR1 SEHNR and CDR2 FQNEAQ (reference sequence). CDR3 coding DNA: TGTGCCAGCAGCTTAGCTTCGTATACTGAAGCTTTCTTT. It is translated as CASSLASYTEAFF. The full variable domain, its missing parts supplied by reference TRBV7-9 and TRBJ1-1, is DTGVSQNPRHKITKRGQNVTFRCDPISEHNRLYWYRQTLGQGPEFLTYFQNEAQLEKSRLLSDRFSAERPKGSFSTLEIQRTEQGDSAMYLCASSLASYTEAFFGQGTRLTVV.

The CDR3, as DNA: TGTGCCAGCAGGCTGACTAGCGGGAGTTATCCCGGGGAGCTGTTTTTT. Translating it yields CASRLTSGSYPGELFF. The genes are TRBV28 and TRBJ2-2; 12 bases match TRBD2. This CDR3 comprises 16 residues. The germline gives CDR1 MDHEN, CDR2 SYDVKM. V shed 6 bases, J shed 6 bases, and the junction held 8 bases outside the gene matches.

V is TRBV28 and J is TRBJ1-3; D unclear. This CDR3 has 14 residues. Trimming took 6 bases from V and 0 from J, leaving 9 bases between them. Germline CDR1 is MDHEN and CDR2 is SYDVKM. The CDR3 DNA reads TGTGCCAGCAGGGAACAAGTCTCTGGAAACACCATATATTTT. Translation: CASREQVSGNTIYF.

A note on this clone: Other DNA sequences within the sample encode an identical CDR3. The chain joins TRBV11-1 to TRBJ2-2, with 8 positions matching TRBD2. The V segment lost 2 bases and the J segment 13 bases; nucleotides outside the gene matches: 6. The length of the CDR3 is 13 residues. Germline CDR1 reads SGHAT; CDR2 reads FQDESV (reference sequence). CDR3 sequence: CASSLIRGGRLFF. DNA for the CDR3: TGTGCCAGCAGCTTAATTCGGGGGGGTCGGCTGTTTTTT.

The V gene is TRBV10-1, the J gene TRBJ2-1; a weak D match, TRBD2 (6 bases). Looked up from germline, CDR1 is WNHNN and CDR2 is SYGVQD (reference sequence). Trimming took 3 bases from V and 7 from J, leaving 13 bases between them. This CDR3 region has 14 residues. CDR3 sequence (DNA): TGCGCCAGCAGTGAACTAGCCCTACGGAATGAGCAGTTCTTC. It is translated as CASSELALRNEQFF.

The chain joins TRBV5-1 to TRBJ1-2; D is unresolved. Germline CDR1 and CDR2: SGHRS and YFSETQ. V lost 4 bases to trimming and J lost 4 bases, with 26 bases between them. The CDR3 runs 18 residues. DNA of the CDR3: TGCGCCAGCAGCACCCCCCCTCTCAGTGGGGAAGGTGGCTATGGCTACACCTTC. Translating gives CASSTPPLSGEGGYGYTF.